This T cell receptor (beta chain) derives from a study of cytomegalovirus exposure and HLA in healthy donors (dated by TCRdb to 2015 to 2018). A note on the overall study: According to a later analysis, the roughly 120 validation repertoires were produced on the same platform as the approximately 610 repertoires of the first cohort. The study aimed to test whether signatures of past pathogen exposure could be identified by cataloging public T cell receptors. Besides the first cohort of 666 subjects, a separate validation cohort made up of about 120 different subjects was used. The study combined high-throughput TCR immunosequencing, statistical association of individual TCRs with disease status, and machine learning to predict cytomegalovirus infection status. Broader findings and caveats from the paper: The classifier was reported to diagnose cytomegalovirus status with high specificity and sensitivity in both the original cohort and the validation cohort. In the study, some 180 TCR beta chains were listed as associated with cytomegalovirus. While some public TCRs were present in many individuals, most TCR sequences turned up only very rarely across donors. Subsequent analysis determined that TCRs grouped into clusters in the first cohort also showed a tendency toward co-occurrence across the approximately 110 validation repertoires, and 85% to 95% of cluster scores exceeded 0. The authors suggested that the approach could potentially be extended to other disease states and immunological phenotypes. Three of the identified cytomegalovirus-associated TCR beta chains were confirmed in vitro to be specific for cytomegalovirus antigens. The validation cohort had no HLA typing available for a later analysis, so co-occurrence within that cohort was assessed over all 120 or so repertoires.

Library generation was performed with the immunoSEQ multiplex PCR assay. Concerning the study's data processing: A statistical classification framework was built for diagnosing cytomegalovirus status from the catalog of TCR beta chain sequences. TCRdb limited this immuneACCESS table to in-frame rearrangements with V and J called. A share of clones is missing; checked studies link under half to unresolved V genes, and the rest is unexplained. The V and J calls and clone size were taken over from that table, and D and trimming were inferred from the DNA. This sample gives roughly 120,000 clones in total; approximately 91% of them show up just once. About 4.3% of the sample is in the top ten clones. The donors belonged to the validation cohort of around 110 subjects, which was separate from the 666-subject first cohort. V was cut back by 1 base and J by 2 bases, leaving a gap of 5 bases between them. From a lookup of the germline V gene, CDR1 and CDR2 are SGHRS and YFSETQ. The CDR3 numbers 13 residues from cysteine through phenylalanine. The kept DNA is CDR3 alone, 39 bases in frame from the first base.

This clone has a single count. There is no known antigen for this receptor. Base qualities were left out, and no much larger clone turns up one base away. The TCR was taken from a man aged 18 to 29 in good health and CMV-seropositive. The V and J genes are TRBV5-1 and TRBJ2-3, with the D segment identity uncertain. The specimen was PBMCs. The DNA sequence is as follows: TGCGCCAGCAGCTTGACAGACACAGATACGCAGTATTTT. This encodes CASSLTDTDTQYF.